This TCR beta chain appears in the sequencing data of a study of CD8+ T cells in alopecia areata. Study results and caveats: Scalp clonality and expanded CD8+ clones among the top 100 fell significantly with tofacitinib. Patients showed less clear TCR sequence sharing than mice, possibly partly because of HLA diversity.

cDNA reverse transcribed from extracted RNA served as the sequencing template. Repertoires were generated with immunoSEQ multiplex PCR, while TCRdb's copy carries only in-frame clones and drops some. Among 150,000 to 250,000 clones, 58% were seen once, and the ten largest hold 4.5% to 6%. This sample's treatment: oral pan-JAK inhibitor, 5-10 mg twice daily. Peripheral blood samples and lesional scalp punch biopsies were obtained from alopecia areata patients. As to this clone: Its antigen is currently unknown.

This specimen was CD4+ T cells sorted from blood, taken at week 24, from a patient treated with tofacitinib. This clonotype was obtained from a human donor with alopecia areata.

The CDR3 spells CASRPTVSYEQYF. The DNA for the CDR3 is TGTGCCAGCAGACCGACGGTTTCCTACGAGCAGTACTTC. The rearrangement links TRBV7-2 to TRBJ2-7; D is uncertain. The CDR3 has 13 residues. Germline CDR1 is SGHTA and CDR2 is FQGNSA. The V gene lost 6 bases and the J gene lost 1 base, with 10 bases spanning the gap.